One and the same sample provided the 31 T cell receptor beta chains below, sequenced in a study of blood T cell repertoires in COVID-19 (TCRdb year 2020). Library preparation was by the immunoSEQ multiplex PCR assay. TCRdb obtained this table from immuneACCESS and retained in-frame rearrangements with V and J assigned. These tables miss some clones; where compared with another copy, unresolved V genes account for less than half of the shortfall, and the remainder is unexplained. In this sample the table shows 250,000 to 350,000 clones, about nine tenths of which occur a single time. 2.5% to 3.5% of the sample lies in the top ten. Sequenced: peripheral blood. The receptors were sampled from a woman in her thirties with active or convalescent COVID-19.

The chain combines TRBV4-2 with TRBJ1-1; TRBD1 agrees at 7 bases. Germline lookup yields CDR1 LGHNA and CDR2 YNFKEQ. The length of the CDR3 is 14 residues. V shed 0 bases and J 12 bases; nucleotides not matched to a gene: 10. The chain's CDR3 is CASSQEGRGQDSFF. CDR3 in DNA: TGTGCCAGCAGCCAAGAGGGCCGAGGACAGGACTCTTTCTTT.

This rearrangement joins TRBV9 to TRBJ2-5, with 13 bases that match TRBD2. CDR1 is SGDLS, CDR2 YYNGEE, per germline. This CDR3 spans 15 amino acids. V gave up 2 bases and J gave up 3 bases; unmatched junction bases: 1. The CDR3 DNA reads TGTGCCAGCAGCGTGGGGACTAGCGGGGAAGAGACCCAGTACTTC. Translating it yields CASSVGTSGEETQYF.

The chain is built from TRBV11-2 and TRBJ1-2; no firm D call. Germline assignment: CDR1 SGHAT and CDR2 FQNNGV. V gave up 11 bases and J gave up 4 bases, with 20 bases separating them. This CDR3 is 14 amino acids long. The CDR3 DNA reads as TGTGCCGAACAAGGCGGGCGGGGAGGCTATGGCTACACCTTC. Its translation: CAEQGGRGGYGYTF. The entire variable domain, with the rest obtained from reference TRBV11-2 and TRBJ1-2, is as follows: EAGVAQSPRYKIIEKRQSVAFWCNPISGHATLYWYQQILGQGPKLLIQFQNNGVVDDSQLPKDRFSAERLKGVDSTLKIQPAKLEDSAVYLCAEQGGRGGYGYTFGSGTRLTVV.

The V call is TRBV6-1, the J call TRBJ1-2; 9 bases agree with TRBD1. Germline CDR1 MNHNS, CDR2 SASEGT. The CDR3 consists of 14 residues. With 3 bases clipped from V and 5 bases from J, the junction kept 4 bases outside the gene matches. The CDR3 is CASSDLGQGYGYTF. The CDR3 region has the DNA TGTGCCAGCAGTGACCTGGGACAGGGATATGGCTACACCTTC.

The chain is built from TRBV25-1 and TRBJ1-6; 7 bases are shared with TRBD1. CDR1 MGHDK and CDR2 SYGVNS come from the germline V gene. The CDR3 sequence is 13 residues long. The junction had 2 bases not matched to a gene; V was cut back by 8 bases and J by 4 bases. The CDR3 is CASQGQYNSPLHF. The CDR3 DNA follows: TGTGCCAGCCAGGGACAGTATAATTCACCCCTCCACTTT.

The DNA for the CDR3 is TGTGCCTGGAGTGTAGCCTCCACAGTTCTCTCTGGAAACACCATATATTTT. Protein: CAWSVASTVLSGNTIYF. The gene calls are TRBV30 and TRBJ1-3; D is uncertain. The CDR3 is 17 amino acids. V lost 0 bases and J lost 0, with 15 bases in between. Per germline, CDR1 GTSNPN and CDR2 SVGIG (reference sequence).

V is TRBV7-6 and J is TRBJ1-4; 8 positions match TRBD1. Trimming removed 2 bases from V and 6 bases from J; junction bases left unmatched: 5. This CDR3 has 15 amino acids. Germline values: CDR1 SGHVS, CDR2 FNYEAQ. As DNA, the CDR3 is TGTGCCAGCAGCTTACGGACAGGGAGGCATGAAAAACTGTTTTTT. It encodes CASSLRTGRHEKLFF.

This clone was recorded a few times. This CDR3 is CASSWGQAGANYGYTF. CDR3 nucleotide sequence: TGTGCCAGCAGCTGGGGCCAGGCAGGGGCAAACTATGGCTACACCTTC. The rearrangement links TRBV13 to TRBJ1-2, with D perhaps matching TRBD1 (6 bases). The germline V gene encodes CDR1 PRHDT and CDR2 FYEKMQ (reference sequence). V lost 4 bases to trimming and J lost 2 bases, with 17 bases between them. CDR3 size: 16 residues.

V and J are TRBV7-2 and TRBJ2-7, with D unclear. V shed 2 bases and J shed 0 bases, with 8 bases lying between them. Germline lookup yields CDR1 SGHTA and CDR2 FQGNSA. The CDR3 covers 14 residues. CDR3 residues: CASSLRGYSYEQYF. DNA of the CDR3: TGTGCCAGCAGCTTAAGAGGCTACTCCTACGAGCAGTACTTC.

This CDR3 reads CASSEGQGAGYTF. In DNA, the CDR3 is TGTGCCAGCAGTGAAGGGCAGGGGGCGGGCTACACCTTC. The J gene is TRBJ1-2, the V gene TRBV2, with 8 bases aligning to TRBD1. Germline lookup yields CDR1 SNHLY and CDR2 FYNNEI. V gave up 1 base and J gave up 8 bases; unmatched junction bases: 3. The CDR3 sequence is 13 residues long.

This chain uses TRBV24-1 with TRBJ2-2; D is ambiguous. Trimming pared 5 bases from V and 6 bases from J, leaving 6 bases between. Germline V gene lookup returns CDR1 KGHDR and CDR2 SFDVKD. This CDR3 is 12 amino acids long. In DNA, the CDR3 is TGTGCCACCAGTGTAGTCGCCGGGGAGCTGTTTTTT. This gives the protein CATSVVAGELFF.

The count of this clone is one. The rearrangement links TRBV6-6 to TRBJ1-4; TRBD1 matches 9 bases. CDR3 size: 14 residues. Trimming took 7 bases from V and 7 from J; bases not matched to a gene: 7. Per germline, CDR1 MNHNY and CDR2 SVGAGI (reference sequence). The CDR3: CASTDRDRAEKLFF. CDR3 in DNA: TGTGCCAGCACCGACCGGGACAGGGCTGAAAAACTGTTTTTT.

The genes are TRBV27 and TRBJ1-1; D perhaps matches TRBD1 (5 bases). The V gene's germline CDR1 is MNHEY and CDR2 SMNVEV (reference sequence). The CDR3 is made up of 18 amino acids. The V end lost 5 bases, the J end lost 4 bases, and 26 bases lay between the germline ends. The CDR3: CASSAGRPLYRGGTEAFF. The CDR3 bases are TGTGCCAGCAGTGCCGGGAGGCCCCTCTATAGGGGAGGCACTGAAGCTTTCTTT.

The chain combines TRBV9 with TRBJ2-5; 10 bases agree with TRBD1. The CDR3 sequence is 14 residues long. The trim removed 3 bases at V and 4 bases at J, leaving 3 bases unmatched. Germline V CDR1 and CDR2: SGDLS, YYNGEE. The CDR3 bases are TGTGCCAGCAGCGCGGGACAGGGGTTAGAGACCCAGTACTTC. Its protein is CASSAGQGLETQYF.

This chain links TRBV28 with TRBJ1-1, with a tentative D call TRBD1 (6 bases). The CDR3 covers 15 residues. Germline CDR1 MDHEN, CDR2 SYDVKM. With 7 bases removed from V and 1 base from J, the gap between germline ends came to 16 bases. The CDR3, as DNA: TGTGCCAGCACGGGGGCCCCGGGGGGGAACACTGAAGCTTTCTTT. It translates to CASTGAPGGNTEAFF.

The J gene is TRBJ2-3, the V gene TRBV24-1, with unresolved D. Germline V gives CDR1 KGHDR, CDR2 SFDVKD. Trimming pared 1 base from V and 5 bases from J, leaving 6 bases between. The length of the CDR3 is 13 residues. CDR3 in amino acids: CATSDFPRDTQYF. In nucleotides, the CDR3 is TGTGCCACCAGTGATTTTCCCCGAGATACGCAGTATTTT.

This sequence joins TRBV12-2 and TRBJ2-7; TRBD2 is the table's D call, not checked against the DNA. TRBV12-2 is termed a pseudogene. The CDR3 is made up of 18 amino acids. The CDR3 DNA reads TGTGCAAGTCGCCCGATCACCTCTAGCGGGGCCCCTTCCTACGAGCAGTACTTC. This translates into CASRPITSSGAPSYEQYF.

Written as DNA, the CDR3 is TGTGCCAGCAGAGAGGGACAGGGCTATGGCTACACCTTC. It specifies CASREGQGYGYTF. The chain employs TRBV28 and TRBJ1-2; 9 nucleotides agree with TRBD1. Germline loops: CDR1 MDHEN, CDR2 SYDVKM. The J segment lost 4 bases and the V segment lost 6 bases, leaving 3 bases of the junction unmatched. CDR3 length: 13 amino acids.

The CDR3 sequence is CASSYLGGASPLHF. The CDR3 nucleotides are TGTGCCAGCAGTTACCTCGGGGGGGCATCACCCCTCCACTTT. V usage is TRBV6-5 and J usage is TRBJ1-6; perhaps TRBD1 as D (6 bases). The CDR3 is 14 amino acids. V lost 2 bases and J lost 10, with 12 bases in between. Germline CDR1 is MNHEY and CDR2 is SVGAGI.

V gene TRBV6-6 combines with J gene TRBJ2-7; 12 nucleotides align to TRBD2. Germline values: CDR1 MNHNY, CDR2 SVGAGI (reference sequence). Germline trimming cut 5 bases from V and 7 bases from J; bases unmatched to any gene: 6. The CDR3 loop spans 14 amino acids. The CDR3 nucleotides are TGTGCCAGCAGTCTGCTAGCGGGGGGGCGGGAGCAGTACTTC. Residues: CASSLLAGGREQYF.

This clone occurred a few times. The V and J genes are TRBV6-5 and TRBJ2-3, with 7 bases matching TRBD1. V shed 6 bases and J 5 bases; nucleotides not matched to a gene: 11. Germline V gene lookup returns CDR1 MNHEY and CDR2 SVGAGI. The CDR3 sequence is 15 residues long. In DNA form, the CDR3 reads TGTGCCAGCAGGGAGGATGAAGGGGGCATAGATACGCAGTATTTT. Protein: CASREDEGGIDTQYF.

This sequence joins TRBV20-1 and TRBJ1-1; weak D call: TRBD1 (5 bases). The CDR3 is 11 residues long. Germline CDR1 and CDR2: DFQATT and SNEGSKA (reference sequence). The V and J ends lost 5 bases and 6 bases respectively, with 10 bases between them. The CDR3 here is CSAFPGAEAFF. The CDR3, as DNA: TGCAGTGCTTTCCCGGGGGCTGAAGCTTTCTTT.

This clone appeared once. This sequence joins TRBV5-1 and TRBJ1-3, with D maybe TRBD1 (6 bases). Germline V gene data show CDR1 as SGHRS and CDR2 as YFSETQ. Trimming left V 3 bases short and J 3 bases short, with 10 bases between. The CDR3 spans 14 residues. The CDR3 protein is CASSSRGDGNTIYF. CDR3 sequence (DNA): TGCGCCAGCAGCTCCAGGGGAGATGGAAACACCATATATTTT.

The V and J genes are TRBV4-3 and TRBJ1-3; D call uncertain. The V and J ends lost 1 base and 0 bases respectively, with 10 bases between them. The CDR3 is 16 residues long. Germline assignment: CDR1 LGHNA and CDR2 YSLEER. The CDR3 DNA reads TGCGCCAGCAGCCAAGGTTTGGAGAGCTCTGGAAACACCATATATTTT. Its translation: CASSQGLESSGNTIYF.

The chain has TRBV7-2 and TRBJ1-5; D not resolved. The CDR3 runs to 13 residues. The ends were cut back, 5 bases at V and 5 bases at J, with 10 bases in the middle. Germline lookup yields CDR1 SGHTA and CDR2 FQGNSA. In DNA, the CDR3 is TGTGCCAGCAGCCTGCTGCCAGATCAGCCCCAGCATTTT. Translating gives CASSLLPDQPQHF.

The chain links TRBV7-2 to TRBJ2-3, with D unclear. The CDR3 extends over 15 amino acids. Germline-derived CDR1 and CDR2 are SGHTA and FQGNSA. Trimming removed 5 bases from V and 5 bases from J, with 17 bases in between. CDR3 sequence reads: CASSAFGSSGDTQYF. CDR3 DNA sequence: TGTGCCAGCAGCGCCTTCGGGTCTTCCGGAGATACGCAGTATTTT.

This clone was seen only once. V is TRBV4-2 and J is TRBJ2-1, with TRBD2 identical over 13 bases. CDR3 length: 15 amino acids. V lost 5 bases, J lost 7 bases, and 5 bases stayed unmatched. Germline assignment: CDR1 LGHNA and CDR2 YNFKEQ. Here the CDR3 reads CASSVGTSGVNEQFF. Written as DNA, the CDR3 is TGTGCCAGCAGCGTCGGGACTAGCGGGGTAAATGAGCAGTTCTTC.

The chain links TRBV18 to TRBJ1-2, with D unclear. The CDR3 has 13 residues. The V end was cut by 6 bases, the J end by 3 bases, with 11 bases between. The germline CDR1 and CDR2 sequences are KGHSH and LQKENI. CDR3 protein: CASSLEPDYGYTF. The CDR3 DNA reads TGTGCCAGCTCTTTAGAGCCCGACTATGGCTACACCTTC. The whole variable domain, filled in from reference TRBV18 and TRBJ1-2, reads NAGVMQNPRHLVRRRGQEARLRCSPMKGHSHVYWYRQLPEEGLKFMVYLQKENIIDESGMPKERFSAEFPKEGPSILRIQQVVRGDSAAYFCASSLEPDYGYTFGSGTRLTVV.

This chain uses TRBV28 with TRBJ2-3; 7 bases align to TRBD1. Germline V CDR1 and CDR2: MDHEN, SYDVKM. The length of the CDR3 is 14 residues. Losses at the gene ends were 6 bases for V and 1 base for J; bases not matched to a gene: 4. The CDR3 here is CASSGTERTDTQYF. In DNA, the CDR3 is TGTGCCAGCAGCGGGACAGAACGCACAGATACGCAGTATTTT. The full variable domain, rest sourced from reference TRBV28 and TRBJ2-3, is DVKVTQSSRYLVKRTGEKVFLECVQDMDHENMFWYRQDPGLGLRLIYFSYDVKMKEKGDIPEGYSVSREKKERFSLILESASTNQTSMYLCASSGTERTDTQYFGPGTRLTVL.

V and J are TRBV12-3 or TRBV12-4 and TRBJ2-7; 8 bases match TRBD2. With 4 bases clipped from V and 5 bases from J, the junction kept 4 bases outside the gene matches. The length of the CDR3 is 13 residues. CDR3 bases: TGTGCCAGCAGTTCGGGAGGGCCCCACGAGCAGTACTTC. The encoded protein is CASSSGGPHEQYF.

This clone has just one count. This chain links TRBV18 with TRBJ2-1; maybe TRBD2 (5 bases). The length of the CDR3 is 16 residues. CDR1 is KGHSH and CDR2 is LQKENI in the germline V gene. V was pared by 2 bases and J by 6 bases, with 17 bases between. CDR3 nucleotides: TGTGCCAGCTCACCAGTGCGGCTCCGGGGTGGCAATGAGCAGTTCTTC. Translated: CASSPVRLRGGNEQFF.